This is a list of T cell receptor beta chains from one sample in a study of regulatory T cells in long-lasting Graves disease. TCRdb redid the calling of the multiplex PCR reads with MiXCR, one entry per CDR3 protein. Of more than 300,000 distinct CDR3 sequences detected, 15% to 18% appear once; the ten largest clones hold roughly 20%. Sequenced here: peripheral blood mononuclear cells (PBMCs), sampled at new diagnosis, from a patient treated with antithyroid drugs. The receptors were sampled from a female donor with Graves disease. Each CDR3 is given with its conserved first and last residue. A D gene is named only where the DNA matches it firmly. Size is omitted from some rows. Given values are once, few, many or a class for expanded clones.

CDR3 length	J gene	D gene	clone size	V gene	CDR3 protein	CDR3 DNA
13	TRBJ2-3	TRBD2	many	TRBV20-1	CSAILTSADTQYF	TGCAGTGCCATTTTGACTAGCGCGGATACGCAGTATTTT
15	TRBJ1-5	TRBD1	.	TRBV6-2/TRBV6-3	CASRWGQGASQPQHF	TGTGCCAGCAGATGGGGACAGGGGGCTTCTCAGCCCCAGCATTTT
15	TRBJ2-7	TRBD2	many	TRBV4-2	CASSQGLASSYEQYF	TGTGCCAGCAGCCAGGGACTAGCGAGCTCCTACGAGCAGTACTTC
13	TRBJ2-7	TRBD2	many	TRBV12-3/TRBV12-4	CASAPGGVNEQYF	TGTGCCAGCGCACCCGGGGGGGTAAACGAGCAGTACTTC
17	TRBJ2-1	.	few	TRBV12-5	CASGLTGTSRDRNEQFF	TGTGCTAGTGGCTTGACCGGGACTTCTAGGGATAGAAATGAGCAGTTCTTC
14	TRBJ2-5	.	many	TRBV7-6	CASKFLGSQETQYF	TGTGCCAGCAAATTCTTGGGCAGTCAAGAGACCCAGTACTTC
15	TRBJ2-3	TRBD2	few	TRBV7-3	CASSLVSGGSDTQYF	TGTGCCAGCAGCTTAGTCTCGGGGGGGTCGGATACGCAGTATTTT
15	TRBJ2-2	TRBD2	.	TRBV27	CASSLAGVFSGELFF	TGTGCCAGCAGTTTAGCGGGAGTGTTTTCCGGGGAGCTGTTTTTT
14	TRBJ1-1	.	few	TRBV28	CASSSPGLPGEASF	TGTGCCAGCAGTTCACCGGGACTCCCGGGTGAAGCTTCCTTT
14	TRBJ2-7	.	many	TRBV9	CASSAAVQGNEQYF	TGTGCCAGCAGCGCCGCCGTACAGGGAAACGAGCAGTACTTC
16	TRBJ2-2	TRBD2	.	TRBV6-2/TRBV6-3	CASSGLAGRDTGELFF	TGTGCCAGCAGTGGATTAGCGGGAAGGGATACCGGGGAGCTGTTTTTT
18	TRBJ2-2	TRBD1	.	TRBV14	CASSPSLGTDANTGELFF	TGTGCCAGCAGCCCCTCCCTCGGGACAGACGCGAACACCGGGGAGCTGTTTTTT
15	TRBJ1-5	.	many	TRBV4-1	CASSANRAGSQPQHF	TGCGCCAGCAGCGCTAACAGGGCGGGGAGTCAGCCCCAGCATTTT
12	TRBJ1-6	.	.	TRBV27	CASSFEGSPLHF	TGTGCCAGCAGTTTCGAGGGCTCACCCCTCCACTTT
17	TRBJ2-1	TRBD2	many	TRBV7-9	CASSERGTSGDDNEQFF	TGTGCCAGCAGTGAACGTGGGACTAGCGGAGATGACAATGAGCAGTTCTTC
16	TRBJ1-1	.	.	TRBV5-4	CASSASFQGSTTEAFF	TGTGCCAGCAGCGCGTCATTCCAGGGCAGTACCACTGAAGCTTTCTTT
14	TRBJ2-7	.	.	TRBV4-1	CASSQGDSAYEQYF	TGCGCCAGCAGCCAAGGGGATTCCGCCTACGAGCAGTACTTC
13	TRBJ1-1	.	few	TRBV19	CASSIDGVYEAFF	TGTGCCAGTAGTATTGACGGGGTATACGAAGCTTTCTTT
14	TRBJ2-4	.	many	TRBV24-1	CATSEAGLENIQYF	TGTGCCACCAGTGAGGCGGGGTTGGAAAACATTCAGTACTTC
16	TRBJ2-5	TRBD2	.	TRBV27	CASSLGTSGRQETQYF	TGTGCCAGCAGTCTCGGGACTAGCGGGCGGCAAGAGACCCAGTACTTC
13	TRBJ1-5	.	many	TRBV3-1	CASSPAGNQPQHF	TGTGCCAGCAGCCCAGCCGGCAATCAGCCCCAGCATTTT
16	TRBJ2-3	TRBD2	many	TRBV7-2	CASSLTSGGGADTQYF	TGTGCCAGCAGCTTAACTAGCGGCGGGGGGGCAGATACGCAGTATTTT
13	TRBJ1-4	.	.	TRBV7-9	CASSNLDREKLFF	TGTGCCAGCAGCAACTTGGACCGGGAAAAACTGTTTTTT
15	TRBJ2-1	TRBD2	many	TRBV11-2	CASSSLAGTYNEQFF	TGTGCCAGCAGCTCACTAGCGGGGACTTACAATGAGCAGTTCTTC
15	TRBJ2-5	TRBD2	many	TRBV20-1	CSALARGDQGETQYF	TGCAGTGCTCTTGCGCGGGGGGATCAGGGAGAGACCCAGTACTTC
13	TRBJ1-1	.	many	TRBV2	CASSVRPNTEAFF	TGTGCCAGCAGCGTGCGCCCGAACACTGAAGCTTTCTTT
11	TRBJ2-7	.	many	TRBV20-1	CSLGTSYEQYF	TGCAGTCTGGGTACCTCCTACGAGCAGTACTTC